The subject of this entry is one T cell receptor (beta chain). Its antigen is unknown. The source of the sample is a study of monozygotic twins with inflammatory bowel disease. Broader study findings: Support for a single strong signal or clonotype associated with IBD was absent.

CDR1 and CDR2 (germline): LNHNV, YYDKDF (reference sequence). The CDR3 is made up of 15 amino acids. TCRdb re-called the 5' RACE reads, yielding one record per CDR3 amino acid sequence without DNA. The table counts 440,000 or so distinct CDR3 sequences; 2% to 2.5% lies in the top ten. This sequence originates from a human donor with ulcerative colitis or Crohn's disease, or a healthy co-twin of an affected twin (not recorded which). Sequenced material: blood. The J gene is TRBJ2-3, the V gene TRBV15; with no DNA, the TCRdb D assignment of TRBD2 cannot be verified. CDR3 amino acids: CATSRDGRETDTQYF.